This TCR beta chain was captured by sequencing in a study of cytomegalovirus exposure and HLA in healthy donors. Study at large: An early data release held tens of millions of unique TCRs from HLA-typed donors. Study outcomes and limitations: In a later analysis, most CMV-associated TCR beta chains appeared HLA-restricted. V- and J-gene trimming in TCR beta was tied to a missense DCLRE1C variant by an analysis performed later.

In germline, CDR1 is GTSNPN, CDR2 SVGIG (reference sequence). CDR3 length: 13 residues. The V end lost 0 bases, the J end lost 2 bases, and 5 bases lay between the germline ends. PCR primers comprised 60 Vbeta and 13 Jbeta primers. This table comes from immunoSEQ multiplex PCR, and its TCRdb copy is limited to in-frame clones, with some not included. The sample yields about 240,000 clones, 81% seen once. Likely unrecorded immune exposures existed in these nominally healthy donors. With regard to this clone: Its antigen is still unknown.

Material for sequencing was PBMCs. The chain employs TRBV30 and TRBJ1-3, with D possibly matching TRBD1 (5 bases). The sequence was obtained from an older woman in good health and CMV-seropositive. The CDR3 here is CAWSVQAGNTIYF. CDR3 nucleotide sequence: TGTGCCTGGAGTGTACAGGCTGGAAACACCATATATTTT.